This entry concerns a single T cell receptor (beta chain). Its antigen is currently unknown. Germline CDR1 and CDR2: SGHRS and YFSETQ. This CDR3 contains 13 residues. With 7 bases removed from V and 13 bases from J, the gap between germline ends came to 22 bases. PCR primers comprised 60 Vbeta and 13 Jbeta primers. Clones were sequenced by immunoSEQ multiplex PCR, and TCRdb holds only the in-frame ones, with some missing. The sample includes roughly 120,000 clones, roughly 80% of them seen just once. The data originate from a study of cytomegalovirus exposure and HLA in healthy donors. Whole-study findings and limits: Overall, 164 TCR beta chains were annotated as cytomegalovirus-associated. There was a cluster of highly shared sequence variants that was likely a sequencing artifact. It was shown in a later analysis that HLA-associated TCR beta chains were more clonally expanded than other, equally common chains.

The chain uses TRBV5-1 and TRBJ2-3; D perhaps matches TRBD2 (7 bases). Material for sequencing was PBMCs. The clonotype was recovered from a man aged 25-45 years in good health and CMV-seropositive. CDR3 DNA sequence: TGCGCCAGCCGGACAGTACTTGGGGGGGGAAAGTATTTT. It is translated as CASRTVLGGGKYF.